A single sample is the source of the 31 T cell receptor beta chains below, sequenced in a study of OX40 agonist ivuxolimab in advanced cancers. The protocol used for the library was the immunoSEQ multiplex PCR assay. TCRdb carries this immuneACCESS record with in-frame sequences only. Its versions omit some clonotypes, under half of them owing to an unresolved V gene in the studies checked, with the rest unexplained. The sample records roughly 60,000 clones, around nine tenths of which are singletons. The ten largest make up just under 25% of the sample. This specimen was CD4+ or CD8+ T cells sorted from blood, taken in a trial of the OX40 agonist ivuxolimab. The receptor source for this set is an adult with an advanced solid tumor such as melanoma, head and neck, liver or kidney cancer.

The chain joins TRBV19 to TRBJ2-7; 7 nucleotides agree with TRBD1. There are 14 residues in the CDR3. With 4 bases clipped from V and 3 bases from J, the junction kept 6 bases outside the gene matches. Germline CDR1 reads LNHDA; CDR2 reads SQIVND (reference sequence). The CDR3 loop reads CASSSDRVDYEQYF. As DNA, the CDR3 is TGTGCCAGTAGTAGCGACAGGGTTGACTACGAGCAGTACTTC.

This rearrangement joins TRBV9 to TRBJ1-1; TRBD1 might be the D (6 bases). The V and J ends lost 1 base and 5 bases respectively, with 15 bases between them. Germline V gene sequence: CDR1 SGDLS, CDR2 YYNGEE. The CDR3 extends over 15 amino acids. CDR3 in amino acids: CASSVFRGGKTEAFF. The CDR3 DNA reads TGTGCCAGCAGCGTATTCCGAGGGGGGAAGACTGAAGCTTTCTTT.

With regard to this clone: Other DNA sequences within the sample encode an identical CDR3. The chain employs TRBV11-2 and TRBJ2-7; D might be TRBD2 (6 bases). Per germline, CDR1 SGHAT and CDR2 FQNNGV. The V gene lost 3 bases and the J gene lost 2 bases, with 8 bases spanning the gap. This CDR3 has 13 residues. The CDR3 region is CASSLGGTYEQYF. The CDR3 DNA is TGTGCCAGCAGCTTGGGAGGCACCTACGAGCAGTACTTC. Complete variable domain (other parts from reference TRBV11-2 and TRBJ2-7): EAGVAQSPRYKIIEKRQSVAFWCNPISGHATLYWYQQILGQGPKLLIQFQNNGVVDDSQLPKDRFSAERLKGVDSTLKIQPAKLEDSAVYLCASSLGGTYEQYFGPGTRLTVT.

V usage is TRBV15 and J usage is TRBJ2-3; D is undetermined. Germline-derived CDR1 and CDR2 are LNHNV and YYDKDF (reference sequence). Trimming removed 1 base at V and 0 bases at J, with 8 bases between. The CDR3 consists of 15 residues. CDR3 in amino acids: CATSRALRSTDTQYF. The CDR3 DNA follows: TGTGCCACCAGCAGAGCTCTGCGTAGCACAGATACGCAGTATTTT.

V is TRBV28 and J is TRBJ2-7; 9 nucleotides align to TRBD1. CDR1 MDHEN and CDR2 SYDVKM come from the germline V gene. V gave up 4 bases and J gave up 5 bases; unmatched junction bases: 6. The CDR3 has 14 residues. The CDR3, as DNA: TGTGCCAGCAGTTGGGGGACAGGGATCCACGAGCAGTACTTC. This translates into CASSWGTGIHEQYF. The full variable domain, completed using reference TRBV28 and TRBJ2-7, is DVKVTQSSRYLVKRTGEKVFLECVQDMDHENMFWYRQDPGLGLRLIYFSYDVKMKEKGDIPEGYSVSREKKERFSLILESASTNQTSMYLCASSWGTGIHEQYFGPGTRLTVT.

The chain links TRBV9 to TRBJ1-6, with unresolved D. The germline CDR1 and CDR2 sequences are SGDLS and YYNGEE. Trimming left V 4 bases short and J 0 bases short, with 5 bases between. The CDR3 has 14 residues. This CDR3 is CASSLSSYNSPLHF. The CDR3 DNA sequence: TGTGCCAGCAGCCTGAGCTCCTATAATTCACCCCTCCACTTT.

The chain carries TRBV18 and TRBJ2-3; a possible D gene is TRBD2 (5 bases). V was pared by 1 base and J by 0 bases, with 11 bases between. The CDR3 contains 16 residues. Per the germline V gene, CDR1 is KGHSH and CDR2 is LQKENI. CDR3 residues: CASSPLISESTDTQYF. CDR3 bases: TGTGCCAGCTCACCACTTATTAGCGAGAGCACAGATACGCAGTATTTT.

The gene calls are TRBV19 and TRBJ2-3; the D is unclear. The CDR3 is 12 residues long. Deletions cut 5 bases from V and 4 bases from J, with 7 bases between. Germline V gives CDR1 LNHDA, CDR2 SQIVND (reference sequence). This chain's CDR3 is CASSPYSDTQYF. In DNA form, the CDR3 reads TGTGCCAGTAGTCCTTACTCAGATACGCAGTATTTT.

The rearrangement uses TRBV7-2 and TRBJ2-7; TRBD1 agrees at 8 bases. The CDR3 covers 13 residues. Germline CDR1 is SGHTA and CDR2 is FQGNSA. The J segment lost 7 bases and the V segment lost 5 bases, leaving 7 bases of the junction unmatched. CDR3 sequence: CASSHRQGREQYF. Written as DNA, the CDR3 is TGTGCCAGCAGCCACAGACAGGGGAGAGAGCAGTACTTC.

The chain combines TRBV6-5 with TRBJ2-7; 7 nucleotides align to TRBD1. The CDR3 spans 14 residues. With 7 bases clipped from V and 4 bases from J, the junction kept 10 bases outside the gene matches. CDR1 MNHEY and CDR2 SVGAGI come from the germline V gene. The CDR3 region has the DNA TGTGCCAGCAAACAACCGGGACAGACGTACGAGCAGTACTTC. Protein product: CASKQPGQTYEQYF.

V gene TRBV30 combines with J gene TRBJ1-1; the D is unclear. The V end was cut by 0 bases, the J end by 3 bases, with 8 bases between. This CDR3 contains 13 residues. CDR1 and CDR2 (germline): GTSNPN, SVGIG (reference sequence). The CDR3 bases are TGTGCCTGGAGTGTAGTAGGGCACACTGAAGCTTTCTTT. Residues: CAWSVVGHTEAFF.

The CDR3, as DNA: TGTGCCAGCAGTCCCTGGGACAGCCAAGAGACCCAGTACTTC. Its translation: CASSPWDSQETQYF. This chain connects TRBV27 to TRBJ2-5; 7 nucleotides align to TRBD1. V lost 5 bases and J lost 1; bases outside the gene matches: 4. This CDR3 contains 14 residues. The germline V gene encodes CDR1 MNHEY and CDR2 SMNVEV (reference sequence).

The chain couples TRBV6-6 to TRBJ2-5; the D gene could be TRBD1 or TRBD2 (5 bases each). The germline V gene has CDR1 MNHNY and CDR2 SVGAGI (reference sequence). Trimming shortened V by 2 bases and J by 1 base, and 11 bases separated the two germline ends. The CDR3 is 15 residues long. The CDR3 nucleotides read TGTGCCAGCAGTTACCGGGGTCAGGGCCAAGAGACCCAGTACTTC. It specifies CASSYRGQGQETQYF.

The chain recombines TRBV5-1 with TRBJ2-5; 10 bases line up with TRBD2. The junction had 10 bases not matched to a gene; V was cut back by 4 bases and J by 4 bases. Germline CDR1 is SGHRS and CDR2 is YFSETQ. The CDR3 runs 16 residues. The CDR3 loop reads CASSPLGLAEIETQYF. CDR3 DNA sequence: TGCGCCAGCAGCCCCCTCGGACTAGCGGAGATAGAGACCCAGTACTTC.

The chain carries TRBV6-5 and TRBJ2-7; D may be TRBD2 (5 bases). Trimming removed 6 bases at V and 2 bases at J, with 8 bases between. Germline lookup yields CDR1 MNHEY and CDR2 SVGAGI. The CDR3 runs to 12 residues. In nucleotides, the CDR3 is TGTGCCAGCAGGAGCGGTGCCTACGAGCAGTACTTC. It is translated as CASRSGAYEQYF.

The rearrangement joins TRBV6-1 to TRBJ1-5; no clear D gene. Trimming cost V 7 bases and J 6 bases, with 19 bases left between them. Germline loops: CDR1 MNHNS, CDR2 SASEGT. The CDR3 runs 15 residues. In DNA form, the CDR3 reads TGTGCCAGCACAAAAGGACTGAGTTCGGGTCAGCCCCAGCATTTT. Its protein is CASTKGLSSGQPQHF.

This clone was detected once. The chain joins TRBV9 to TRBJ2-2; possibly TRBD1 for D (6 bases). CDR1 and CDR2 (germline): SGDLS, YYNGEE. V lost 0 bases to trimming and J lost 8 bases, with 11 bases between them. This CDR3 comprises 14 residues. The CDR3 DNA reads TGTGCCAGCAGCGTAGGGACAGCCAAAGGGGAGCTGTTTTTT. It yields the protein CASSVGTAKGELFF. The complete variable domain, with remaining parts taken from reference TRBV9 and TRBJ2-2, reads DSGVTQTPKHLITATGQRVTLRCSPRSGDLSVYWYQQSLDQGLQFLIQYYNGEERAKGNILERFSAQQFPDLHSELNLSSLELGDSALYFCASSVGTAKGELFFGEGSRLTVL.

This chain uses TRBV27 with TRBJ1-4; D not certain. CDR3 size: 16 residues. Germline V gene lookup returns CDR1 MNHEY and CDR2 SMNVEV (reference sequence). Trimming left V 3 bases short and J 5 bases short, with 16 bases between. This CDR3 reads CASSFLWSNPNEKLFF. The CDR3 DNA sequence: TGTGCCAGCAGTTTTTTGTGGTCTAACCCGAATGAAAAACTGTTTTTT.

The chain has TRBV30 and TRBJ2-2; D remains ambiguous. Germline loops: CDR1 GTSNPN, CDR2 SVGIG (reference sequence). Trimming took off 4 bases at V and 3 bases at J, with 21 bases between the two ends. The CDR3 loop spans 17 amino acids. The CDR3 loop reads CAWMPPSFGDYTGELFF. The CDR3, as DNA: TGTGCCTGGATGCCCCCCTCGTTTGGAGATTACACCGGGGAGCTGTTTTTT.

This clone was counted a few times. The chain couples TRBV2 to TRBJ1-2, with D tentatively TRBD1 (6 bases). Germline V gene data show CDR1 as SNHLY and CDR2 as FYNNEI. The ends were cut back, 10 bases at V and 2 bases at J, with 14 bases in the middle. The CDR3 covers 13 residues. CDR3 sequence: CAILGGGNYGYTF. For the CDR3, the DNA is TGTGCCATCCTAGGGGGGGGCAACTATGGCTACACCTTC.

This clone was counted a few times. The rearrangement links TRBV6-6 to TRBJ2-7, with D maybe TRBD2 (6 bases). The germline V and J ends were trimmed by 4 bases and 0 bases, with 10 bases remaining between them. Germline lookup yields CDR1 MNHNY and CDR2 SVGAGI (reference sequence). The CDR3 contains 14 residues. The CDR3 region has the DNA TGTGCCAGCAGTTTGGCGGGGTCCTCCTACGAGCAGTACTTC. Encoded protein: CASSLAGSSYEQYF.

The DNA of the CDR3 is TGTGCCAGCGGACAGGGTACTTACACCGGGGAGCTGTTTTTT. Translated, it gives CASGQGTYTGELFF. This sequence joins TRBV27 and TRBJ2-2; 8 bases are shared with TRBD1. V trimming: 8 bases; J trimming: 3 bases; junction bases outside the gene matches: 5. This CDR3 contains 14 residues. Germline V gene sequence: CDR1 MNHEY, CDR2 SMNVEV (reference sequence).

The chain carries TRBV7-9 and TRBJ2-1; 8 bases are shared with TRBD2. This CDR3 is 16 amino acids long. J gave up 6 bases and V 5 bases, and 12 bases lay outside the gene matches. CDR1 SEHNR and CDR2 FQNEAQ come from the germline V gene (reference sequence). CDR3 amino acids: CASSNTGTSLSNEQFF. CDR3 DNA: TGTGCCAGCAGCAATACCGGGACTAGTCTCTCCAATGAGCAGTTCTTC.

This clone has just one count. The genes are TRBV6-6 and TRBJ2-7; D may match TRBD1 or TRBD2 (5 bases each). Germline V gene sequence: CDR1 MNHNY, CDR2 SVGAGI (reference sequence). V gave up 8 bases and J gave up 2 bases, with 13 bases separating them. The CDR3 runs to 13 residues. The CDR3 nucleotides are TGTGCCAGCCATAGGGACGGTGCCTACGAGCAGTACTTC. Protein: CASHRDGAYEQYF.

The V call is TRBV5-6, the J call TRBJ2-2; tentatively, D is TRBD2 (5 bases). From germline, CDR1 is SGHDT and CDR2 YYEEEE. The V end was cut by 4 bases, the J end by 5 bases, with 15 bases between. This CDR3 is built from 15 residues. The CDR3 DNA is TGTGCCAGCAGCCCGACTACAAGCATAACCGGGGAGCTGTTTTTT. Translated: CASSPTTSITGELFF.

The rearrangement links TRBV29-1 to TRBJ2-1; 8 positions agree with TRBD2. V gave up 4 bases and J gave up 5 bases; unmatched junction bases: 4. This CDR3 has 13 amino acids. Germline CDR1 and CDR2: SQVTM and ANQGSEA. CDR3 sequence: CSVGTSLHNEQFF. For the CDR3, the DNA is TGCAGCGTTGGGACTAGCCTCCACAATGAGCAGTTCTTC.

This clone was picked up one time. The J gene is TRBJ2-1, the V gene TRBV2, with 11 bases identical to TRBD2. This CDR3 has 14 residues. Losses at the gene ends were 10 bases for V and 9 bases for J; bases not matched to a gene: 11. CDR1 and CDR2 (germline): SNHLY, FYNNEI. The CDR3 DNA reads TGTGCCACCGAGAGGGGTAGCGGGAGGGGTGAGCAGTTCTTC. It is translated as CATERGSGRGEQFF.

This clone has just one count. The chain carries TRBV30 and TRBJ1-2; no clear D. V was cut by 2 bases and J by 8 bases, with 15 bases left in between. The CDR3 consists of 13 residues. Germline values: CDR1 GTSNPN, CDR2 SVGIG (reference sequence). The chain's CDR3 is CAWSLGYSEGYTF. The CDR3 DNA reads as TGTGCCTGGAGTTTGGGGTATTCGGAGGGCTACACCTTC.

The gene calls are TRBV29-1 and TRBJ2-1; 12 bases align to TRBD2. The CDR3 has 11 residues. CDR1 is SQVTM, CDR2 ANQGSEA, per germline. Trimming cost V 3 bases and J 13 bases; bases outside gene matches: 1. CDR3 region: CSVDGLAGQFF. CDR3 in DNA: TGCAGCGTTGACGGACTAGCGGGACAGTTCTTC.

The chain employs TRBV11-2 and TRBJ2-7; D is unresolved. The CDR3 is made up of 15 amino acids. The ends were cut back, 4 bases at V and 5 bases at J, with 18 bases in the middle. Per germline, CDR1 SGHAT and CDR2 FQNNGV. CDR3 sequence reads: CASSSLLAQQNEQYF. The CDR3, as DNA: TGTGCCAGCAGCTCCCTTCTGGCCCAGCAGAACGAGCAGTACTTC. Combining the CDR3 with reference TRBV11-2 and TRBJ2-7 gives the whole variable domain EAGVAQSPRYKIIEKRQSVAFWCNPISGHATLYWYQQILGQGPKLLIQFQNNGVVDDSQLPKDRFSAERLKGVDSTLKIQPAKLEDSAVYLCASSSLLAQQNEQYFGPGTRLTVT.

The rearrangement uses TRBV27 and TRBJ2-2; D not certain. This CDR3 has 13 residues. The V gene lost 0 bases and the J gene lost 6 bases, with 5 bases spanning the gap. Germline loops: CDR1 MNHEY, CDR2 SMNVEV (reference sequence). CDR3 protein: CASSLSPAGELFF. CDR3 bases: TGTGCCAGCAGTTTATCGCCCGCCGGGGAGCTGTTTTTT.